The 4 T cell receptor beta chains below were found in one sample sequenced in a study of blood T cell repertoires in COVID-19. TCRdb's copy holds only in-frame clones and misses some; the assay was immunoSEQ multiplex PCR. The data hold 310,000 or so clones, with approximately 86% observed a single time. Sequenced material: peripheral blood. These receptors all come from a man aged 25 to 40 with COVID-19, enrolled during active disease.

This chain uses TRBV18 with TRBJ2-5, with 7 bases that match TRBD1. Germline V gives CDR1 KGHSH, CDR2 LQKENI. The CDR3 has 16 residues. V was clipped by 5 bases and J by 3 bases; unmatched bases: 12. CDR3 sequence (DNA): TGTGCCAGCTCATTACCTGGGGGACAGATAAAAGAGACCCAGTACTTC. Its protein is CASSLPGGQIKETQYF.

V gene TRBV7-9 combines with J gene TRBJ2-5; 11 nucleotides align to TRBD2. V trimming: 7 bases; J trimming: 1 base; junction bases outside the gene matches: 5. The CDR3 consists of 15 residues. In germline, CDR1 is SEHNR, CDR2 FQNEAQ (reference sequence). CDR3 sequence: CASTLTSGTQETQYF. CDR3 nucleotide sequence: TGTGCCAGCACTTTGACTAGCGGGACCCAAGAGACCCAGTACTTC.

The rearrangement joins TRBV5-4 to TRBJ1-5, with 8 bases fitting TRBD1. The CDR3 has 14 amino acids. After removal of 4 bases from V and 5 bases from J, the junction contained 5 bases not matched to a gene. CDR1 is SGHNT, CDR2 YYREEE, per germline (reference sequence). Written as DNA, the CDR3 is TGTGCCAGCAGCGGGGACAGGCCAGATCAGCCCCAGCATTTT. Encoded protein: CASSGDRPDQPQHF.

The chain is built from TRBV6-2 or TRBV6-3 and TRBJ1-2; TRBD1 matches 9 bases. The CDR3 consists of 15 residues. The germline V gene has CDR1 MNHEY and CDR2 SVGEGT. Germline trimming cut 4 bases from V and 4 bases from J; bases unmatched to any gene: 7. In DNA, the CDR3 is TGTGCCAGCAGTTCCACAGGGGGCGCAGGCTATGGCTACACCTTC. It specifies CASSSTGGAGYGYTF.